The entry below describes one TCR beta chain. The junction differs from germline at one of its ends, possibly a read error. This entry belongs to a study of blood T cell repertoires in COVID-19. Assay: immunoSEQ multiplex PCR; the TCRdb copy retains only in-frame clones and omits some. The table records 60,000 to 65,000 clones, about 70% of them present only once. The V gene's germline CDR1 is SSHAT and CDR2 FNYEAQ (reference sequence). The CDR3 is 17 amino acids. The chain couples TRBV7-7 to TRBJ1-5; 7 positions agree with TRBD1. Source material: peripheral blood. This receptor was obtained from a human donor in a cohort sampled during active COVID-19. In nucleotides, the CDR3 is TGTGCTAGCAGCTTGGGACAGCGGACTCCTAGCAATCAGCCCCAGCATTTT. As protein: CASSLGQRTPSNQPQHF.